These T cell receptor beta chains were read from a single sample in a study of blood T cell repertoires in COVID-19. Assay used: immunoSEQ multiplex PCR; TCRdb lists only in-frame clones, some missing. The table has hundreds of thousands of clones, approximately 81% seen once. The specimen sequenced was peripheral blood. Receptors originate from an elderly woman with active or convalescent COVID-19. Each CDR3 is given with its conserved first and last residue. D genes are given only for firm matches. Some rows mark clone size as missing; the rest say once, few, many or name a class of expanded clone.

clone_size	d_call	v_call	j_call	cdr3_aa	cdr3_nt
.	TRBD2	TRBV14	TRBJ2-1	CASSPRLAGHNEQFF	TGTGCCAGCAGCCCCAGACTAGCGGGGCACAATGAGCAGTTCTTC
.	.	TRBV7-8	TRBJ2-3	CASSLRRPAASTDTQYF	TGTGCCAGCAGCTTAAGGAGGCCAGCGGCTAGCACAGATACGCAGTATTTT
.	TRBD2	TRBV6-2/TRBV6-3	TRBJ2-7	CAGSLAGGSSYEQYF	TGTGCCGGCAGCCTAGCGGGAGGGAGCTCCTACGAGCAGTACTTC
.	.	TRBV28	TRBJ1-4	CASSAPGLEKLFF	TGTGCCAGCAGCGCCCCAGGCCTGGAAAAACTGTTTTTT
.	.	TRBV20-1	TRBJ1-1	CSASGDTTEAFF	TGCAGTGCTAGTGGGGACACTACTGAAGCTTTCTTT
.	.	TRBV2	TRBJ1-6	CASSTHGPLHF	TGTGCCAGCAGTACCCACGGACCCCTCCACTTT
.	TRBD1	TRBV19	TRBJ1-2	CASSTGWTGNGYTF	TGTGCCAGTAGTACCGGCTGGACAGGGAACGGATACACCTTC
.	.	TRBV30	TRBJ1-6	CAWSVVGTSYNSPLHF	TGTGCCTGGAGTGTTGTGGGGACTTCCTATAATTCACCCCTCCACTTT
.	.	TRBV11-3	TRBJ2-7	CASSFTNRELYYEQYF	TGTGCCAGCAGCTTCACAAACAGGGAGCTATACTACGAGCAGTACTTC
.	.	TRBV11-2	TRBJ2-7	CASSLFQGTFYEQYF	TGTGCCAGCAGCTTATTCCAGGGTACTTTCTACGAGCAGTACTTC
.	TRBD2	TRBV14	TRBJ2-7	CASSQDLTSGEQYF	TGTGCCAGCAGCCAAGATTTGACTAGCGGGGAGCAGTACTTC
few	.	TRBV4-2	TRBJ1-6	CASSVPGALTYSPLHF	TGTGCCAGCAGCGTACCGGGAGCCCTCACCTATTCACCCCTCCACTTT
once	.	TRBV9	TRBJ2-1	CASSVALNTGLGNNEQFF	TGTGCCAGCAGCGTAGCCCTGAACACAGGCCTTGGGAACAATGAGCAGTTCTTC
.	.	TRBV7-2	TRBJ2-2	CASSPKSGELFF	TGTGCCAGCAGCCCTAAGTCCGGGGAGCTGTTTTTT
.	.	TRBV7-9	TRBJ1-2	CASSPDRGDGYTF	TGTGCCAGCAGCCCCGACCGGGGTGATGGCTACACCTTC
.	TRBD1	TRBV7-2	TRBJ1-1	CASSFRTGPEAFF	TGTGCCAGCAGCTTCCGGACAGGGCCAGAAGCTTTCTTT
.	TRBD2	TRBV29-1	TRBJ2-7	CSVEVAGGSYEQYF	TGCAGCGTTGAGGTAGCGGGAGGGTCCTACGAGCAGTACTTC
.	.	TRBV29-1	TRBJ2-1	CSVNRGGTYNEQFF	TGCAGCGTCAATAGAGGGGGAACCTACAATGAGCAGTTCTTC
.	TRBD2	TRBV7-3	TRBJ2-7	CASSLSGRAHEQYF	TGTGCCAGCAGCCTTAGCGGGAGGGCCCACGAGCAGTACTTC
.	TRBD1	TRBV28	TRBJ2-7	CASSPGGQGPYEQYF	TGTGCCAGCAGCCCAGGAGGACAGGGACCCTACGAGCAGTACTTC
.	.	TRBV19	TRBJ1-3	CASSIPNRVGNTIYF	TGTGCCAGTAGTATACCGAACAGGGTGGGAAACACCATATATTTT
.	.	TRBV28	TRBJ1-2	CASSLGGVDGYTF	TGTGCCAGCAGTTTAGGCGGGGTAGATGGCTACACCTTC
.	.	TRBV6-5	TRBJ2-1	CASSYARTTYNEQFF	TGTGCCAGCAGTTACGCCAGGACTACCTACAATGAGCAGTTCTTC
.	TRBD1	TRBV6-6	TRBJ2-3	CASSYAGQGNTDTQYF	TGTGCCAGCAGTTACGCGGGACAGGGAAATACAGATACGCAGTATTTT
.	.	TRBV30	TRBJ2-4	CAWSDKGHFAKNIQYF	TGTGCCTGGAGTGACAAGGGACACTTCGCCAAAAACATTCAGTACTTC
.	.	TRBV7-2	TRBJ2-3	CASSLSLADTQYF	TGTGCCAGCAGCTTATCCCTTGCGGATACGCAGTATTTT
.	.	TRBV7-2	TRBJ2-3	CASSYRAVASGDADTQYF	TGTGCCAGCAGCTACAGGGCGGTGGCGAGTGGGGACGCAGATACGCAGTATTTT
few	TRBD2	TRBV5-4	TRBJ2-5	CASSLPSGGAGETQYF	TGTGCCAGCAGCCTTCCTAGCGGGGGGGCAGGGGAGACCCAGTACTTC
.	.	TRBV19	TRBJ2-7	CASSSPGHTYEQYF	TGTGCCAGTAGCTCCCCGGGACACACCTACGAGCAGTACTTC
.	TRBD1	TRBV6-5	TRBJ1-2	CASRDRAIYGYTF	TGTGCCAGCAGGGACAGGGCAATCTATGGCTACACCTTC
few	TRBD2	TRBV19	TRBJ2-1	CASSQLAGGYNEQFF	TGTGCCAGTAGTCAACTAGCGGGGGGCTACAATGAGCAGTTCTTC
.	.	TRBV12-3/TRBV12-4	TRBJ2-1	CASKTSPDNEQFF	TGTGCCAGCAAAACTAGCCCCGATAATGAGCAGTTCTTC
.	TRBD2	TRBV7-7	TRBJ2-1	CASSLRREGGNNEQFF	TGTGCCAGCAGCTTAAGGCGGGAGGGGGGAAACAATGAGCAGTTCTTC
.	.	TRBV7-6	TRBJ2-5	CASSMGFRTTETQYF	TGTGCCAGCAGCATGGGTTTTAGGACAACGGAGACCCAGTACTTC
.	.	TRBV29-1	TRBJ2-1	CSVGRSFLGWNNEQFF	TGCAGCGTGGGGAGATCCTTTCTGGGCTGGAACAATGAGCAGTTCTTC
.	TRBD1	TRBV5-1	TRBJ2-5	CASSLVGGRETQYF	TGCGCCAGCAGCTTGGTAGGGGGCAGGGAGACCCAGTACTTC
.	TRBD1	TRBV5-8	TRBJ2-1	CASSPRTGEFNEQFF	TGTGCCAGCAGCCCCAGGACAGGGGAATTTAATGAGCAGTTCTTC
.	.	TRBV7-6	TRBJ2-7	CASSLAGRGDEQYF	TGTGCCAGCAGCTTAGCAGGCAGGGGCGACGAGCAGTACTTC
once	TRBD2	TRBV4-3	TRBJ2-3	CASSLVAGVADTQYF	TGCGCCAGCAGCCTCGTAGCGGGAGTAGCAGATACGCAGTATTTT